Listed here are 14 T cell receptor beta chains from one sample, sequenced in a study of shared clonotypes between healthy human individuals. Data came from immunoSEQ multiplex PCR; TCRdb stores just in-frame clones and leaves some out. This sample yields roughly 2.4 million clones, of which approximately 94% are seen a single time; around 0.13% belongs to the top ten. The sequenced sample was naive CD4+ T cells sorted from blood. The subset is: CD45RA+ positively selected. The receptor source for this set is a man younger than 35 in good health.

The chain employs TRBV10-2 and TRBJ2-3, with 9 positions matching TRBD2. Germline V lookup: CDR1 WSHSY, CDR2 SAAADI. V was clipped by 7 bases and J by 2 bases; unmatched bases: 10. The CDR3 has 16 amino acids. CDR3 protein: CASKLLLAGDTDTQYF. For the CDR3, the DNA is TGCGCCAGCAAACTCTTACTAGCGGGTGACACAGATACGCAGTATTTT.

The CDR3 region is CASSQVFEKFYEQYF. Here the CDR3 DNA reads TGCGCCAGCAGCCAAGTCTTCGAGAAATTCTACGAGCAGTACTTC. The V gene is TRBV4-3, the J gene TRBJ2-7; D gene unclear. This CDR3 contains 15 residues. Germline values: CDR1 LGHNA, CDR2 YSLEER. Trimming took off 1 base at V and 3 bases at J, with 13 bases between the two ends.

The J gene is TRBJ2-7, the V gene TRBV30; D might be TRBD1 (6 bases). V was cut by 5 bases and J by 3 bases, with 11 bases left in between. The CDR3 is 12 amino acids. Per the germline V gene, CDR1 is GTSNPN and CDR2 is SVGIG (reference sequence). CDR3 bases: TGTGCCTGGGGGGACACTTACTACGAGCAGTACTTC. Its protein is CAWGDTYYEQYF.

The chain carries TRBV5-8 and TRBJ1-4; 8 positions agree with TRBD1. CDR3 length: 16 amino acids. Germline V gives CDR1 SGHTS, CDR2 YDEGEE. V gave up 0 bases and J gave up 7 bases; unmatched junction bases: 8. The CDR3 sequence: CASSLGQGAKPEKLFF. The CDR3 DNA follows: TGTGCCAGCAGCTTGGGCCAGGGGGCGAAGCCTGAAAAACTGTTTTTT.

The chain has TRBV11-3 and TRBJ1-1; maybe TRBD1 (6 bases). Germline V gives CDR1 SGHNT, CDR2 YENEEA. Trimming took 5 bases from V and 1 from J, leaving 14 bases between them. The CDR3 runs to 15 residues. The CDR3 is CASSPSGQKNTEAFF. CDR3 DNA sequence: TGTGCCAGCAGCCCGAGCGGACAGAAGAACACTGAAGCTTTCTTT.

The chain has TRBV21-1 and TRBJ2-1; TRBD2, the table's D call, was not compared with the DNA. TRBV21-1 is marked as a pseudogene. The CDR3 runs 8 residues. The CDR3 loop is CAIVEEFF. In DNA, the CDR3 is TGTGCCATCGTTGAGGAGTTCTTC.

The chain has TRBV29-1 and TRBJ2-1; D possibly corresponds to TRBD2 (6 bases). Trimming took 7 bases from V and 0 from J, leaving 16 bases between them. The CDR3 totals 15 residues. The germline V gene has CDR1 SQVTM and CDR2 ANQGSEA. The CDR3 sequence is CSAEGREPSYNEQFF. The DNA of the CDR3 is TGCAGCGCCGAGGGGCGGGAACCCTCCTACAATGAGCAGTTCTTC.

A remark on this clone: This sample also contains other DNA sequences that code for the same CDR3. The chain is built from TRBV20-1 and TRBJ2-5; no firm D call. CDR3 length: 11 amino acids. Trimming cost V 6 bases and J 5 bases, with 10 bases left between them. Looked up from germline, CDR1 is DFQATT and CDR2 is SNEGSKA (reference sequence). The CDR3 DNA sequence: TGCAGTGCAAGACCTGAGGAGACCCAGTACTTC. Its protein is CSARPEETQYF.

The chain has TRBV5-6 and TRBJ2-2; maybe TRBD2 (6 bases). Trimming pared 2 bases from V and 6 bases from J, leaving 14 bases between. Germline lookup yields CDR1 SGHDT and CDR2 YYEEEE. The CDR3 is 15 amino acids. As DNA, the CDR3 is TGTGCCAGCAGCTTAATGACTAGTGGGGCCGGGGAGCTGTTTTTT. This translates into CASSLMTSGAGELFF.

The chain couples TRBV5-1 to TRBJ2-1; 8 nucleotides line up with TRBD2. The CDR3 covers 18 residues. Losses at the gene ends were 4 bases for V and 0 bases for J; bases not matched to a gene: 12. From germline, CDR1 is SGHRS and CDR2 YFSETQ. The chain's CDR3 is CASSPIGLASYSYNEQFF. In DNA form, the CDR3 reads TGCGCCAGCAGCCCCATAGGACTAGCTTCTTACTCCTACAATGAGCAGTTCTTC.

This chain connects TRBV27 to TRBJ1-5; 8 bases are a match to TRBD1. The CDR3 is 16 residues long. V lost 6 bases to trimming and J lost 0 bases; unmatched junction nucleotides: 7. Germline V gene lookup returns CDR1 MNHEY and CDR2 SMNVEV (reference sequence). As DNA, the CDR3 is TGTGCCAGCAGCCCCGGGACAGGTTATAGCAATCAGCCCCAGCATTTT. This encodes CASSPGTGYSNQPQHF.

This chain connects TRBV27 to TRBJ2-6, with D possibly being TRBD1 or TRBD2 (5 bases each). The V and J ends lost 4 bases and 4 bases respectively, with 11 bases between them. The CDR3 runs 15 residues. Germline CDR1 MNHEY, CDR2 SMNVEV (reference sequence). The CDR3 loop reads CASSSQGAGANVLTF. DNA of the CDR3: TGTGCCAGCAGTTCCCAGGGAGCCGGGGCCAACGTCCTGACTTTC.

V gene TRBV21-1 combines with J gene TRBJ1-1. TRBV21-1 is tagged as a pseudogene. The CDR3 extends over 19 amino acids. As DNA, the CDR3 is TGTGCCAGCAGCAAATATGCTCGAAAGCAGAGGGTCAGCGACACTGAAGCTTTCTTT. It translates to CASSKYARKQRVSDTEAFF.

The chain links TRBV7-9 to TRBJ2-7; possible D gene TRBD1, 6 bases. CDR1 and CDR2 from the germline V gene are SEHNR and FQNEAQ (reference sequence). V was clipped by 5 bases and J by 1 base, with 12 bases between them. This CDR3 region has 14 residues. CDR3 nucleotides: TGTGCCAGCAGCCCCAGGGACAATTCCTACGAGCAGTACTTC. Its protein is CASSPRDNSYEQYF. The full variable domain, its missing parts supplied by reference TRBV7-9 and TRBJ2-7, is DTGVSQNPRHKITKRGQNVTFRCDPISEHNRLYWYRQTLGQGPEFLTYFQNEAQLEKSRLLSDRFSAERPKGSFSTLEIQRTEQGDSAMYLCASSPRDNSYEQYFGPGTRLTVT.